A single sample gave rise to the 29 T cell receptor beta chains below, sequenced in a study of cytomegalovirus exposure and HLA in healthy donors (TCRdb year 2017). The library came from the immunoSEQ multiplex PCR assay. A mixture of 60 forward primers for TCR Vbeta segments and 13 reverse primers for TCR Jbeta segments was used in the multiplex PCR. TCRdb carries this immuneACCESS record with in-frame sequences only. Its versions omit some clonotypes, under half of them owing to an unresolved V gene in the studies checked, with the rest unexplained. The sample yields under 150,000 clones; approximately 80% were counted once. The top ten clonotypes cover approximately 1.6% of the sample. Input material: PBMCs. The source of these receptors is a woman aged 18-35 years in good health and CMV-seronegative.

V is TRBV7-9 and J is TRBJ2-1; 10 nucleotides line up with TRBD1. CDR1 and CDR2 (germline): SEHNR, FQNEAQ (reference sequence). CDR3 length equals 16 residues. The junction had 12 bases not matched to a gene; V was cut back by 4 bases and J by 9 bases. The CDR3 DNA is TGTGCCAGCAGCTCTACGGGACAGGGGATTCCCGGTGAGCAGTTCTTC. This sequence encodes CASSSTGQGIPGEQFF.

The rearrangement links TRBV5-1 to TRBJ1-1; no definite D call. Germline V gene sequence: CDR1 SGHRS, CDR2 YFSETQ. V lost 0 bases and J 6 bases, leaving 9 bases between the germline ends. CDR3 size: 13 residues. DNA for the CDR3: TGCGCCAGCAGCTTGGTTCTTGAGGCTGAAGCTTTCTTT. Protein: CASSLVLEAEAFF. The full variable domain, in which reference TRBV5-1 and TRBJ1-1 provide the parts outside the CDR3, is KAGVTQTPRYLIKTRGQQVTLSCSPISGHRSVSWYQQTPGQGLQFLFEYFSETQRNKGNFPGRFSGRQFSNSRSEMNVSTLELGDSALYLCASSLVLEAEAFFGQGTRLTVV.

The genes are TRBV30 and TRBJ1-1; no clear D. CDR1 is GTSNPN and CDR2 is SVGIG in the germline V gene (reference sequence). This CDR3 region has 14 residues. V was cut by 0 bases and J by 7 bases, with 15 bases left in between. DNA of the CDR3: TGTGCCTGGAGTGTACGAGCGGGGTCAGGTGAAGCTTTCTTT. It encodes CAWSVRAGSGEAFF.

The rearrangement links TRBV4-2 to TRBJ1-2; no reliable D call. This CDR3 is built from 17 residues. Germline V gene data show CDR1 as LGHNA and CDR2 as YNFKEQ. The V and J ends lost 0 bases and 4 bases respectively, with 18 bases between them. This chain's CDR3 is CASSQDRGGALLYGYTF. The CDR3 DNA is TGTGCCAGCAGCCAAGATCGCGGCGGTGCCTTACTCTATGGCTACACCTTC.

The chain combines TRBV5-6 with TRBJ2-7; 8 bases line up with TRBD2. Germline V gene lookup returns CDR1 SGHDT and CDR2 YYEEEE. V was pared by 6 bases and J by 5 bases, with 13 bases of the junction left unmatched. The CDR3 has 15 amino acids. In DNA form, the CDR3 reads TGTGCCAGCACCTCCCAGCGGGAGCAAACCCACGAGCAGTACTTC. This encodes CASTSQREQTHEQYF.

The CDR3 region is CASSHPGQRLYEQYF. Here the CDR3 DNA reads TGCGCCAGCAGCCACCCGGGACAGAGACTGTACGAGCAGTACTTC. The rearrangement joins TRBV4-1 to TRBJ2-7, with TRBD1 identical over 7 bases. This CDR3 spans 15 amino acids. The germline V gene encodes CDR1 MGHRA and CDR2 YSYEKL. V was clipped by 3 bases and J by 4 bases; unmatched bases: 9.

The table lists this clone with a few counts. The DNA for the CDR3 is TGTGCCAGCAGTTCCAGGGGGACCACCGGGGAGCTGTTTTTT. Translated, it gives CASSSRGTTGELFF. This sequence joins TRBV6-5 and TRBJ2-2; 7 bases are a match to TRBD1. The V gene end was trimmed by 4 bases and the J gene end by 4 bases; junction bases not matched to a gene: 3. The CDR3 consists of 14 residues. Germline V gene sequence: CDR1 MNHEY, CDR2 SVGAGI.

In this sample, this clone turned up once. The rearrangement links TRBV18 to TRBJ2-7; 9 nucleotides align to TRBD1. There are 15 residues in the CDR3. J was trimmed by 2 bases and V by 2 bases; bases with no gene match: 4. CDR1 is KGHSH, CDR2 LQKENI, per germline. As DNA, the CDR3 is TGTGCCAGCTCACCAATGGGACAGGGAACCTACGAGCAGTACTTC. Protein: CASSPMGQGTYEQYF. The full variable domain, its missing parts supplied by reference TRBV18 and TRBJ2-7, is NAGVMQNPRHLVRRRGQEARLRCSPMKGHSHVYWYRQLPEEGLKFMVYLQKENIIDESGMPKERFSAEFPKEGPSILRIQQVVRGDSAAYFCASSPMGQGTYEQYFGPGTRLTVT.

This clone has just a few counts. The DNA for the CDR3 is TGTGCCTGGAGTGCCCTTTCGGGAACTGAAGCTTTCTTT. Translation gives CAWSALSGTEAFF. The rearrangement joins TRBV30 to TRBJ1-1; no definite D call. Trimming stripped 1 base from V and 5 bases from J, with 11 bases between. CDR1 and CDR2 from the germline V gene are GTSNPN and SVGIG (reference sequence). The CDR3 covers 13 residues.

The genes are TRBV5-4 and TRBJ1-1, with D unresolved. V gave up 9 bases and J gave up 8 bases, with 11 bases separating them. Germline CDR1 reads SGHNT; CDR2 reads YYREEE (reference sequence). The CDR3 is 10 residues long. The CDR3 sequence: CATRSPEAFF. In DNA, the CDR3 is TGTGCCACCAGAAGCCCGGAAGCTTTCTTT.

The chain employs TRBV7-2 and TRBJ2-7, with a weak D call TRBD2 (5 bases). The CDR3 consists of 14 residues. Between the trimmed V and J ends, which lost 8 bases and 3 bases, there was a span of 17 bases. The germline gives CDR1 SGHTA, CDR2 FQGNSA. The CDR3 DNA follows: TGTGCCAGCTCCCGGGAAGGAGGAAACTACGAGCAGTACTTC. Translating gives CASSREGGNYEQYF.

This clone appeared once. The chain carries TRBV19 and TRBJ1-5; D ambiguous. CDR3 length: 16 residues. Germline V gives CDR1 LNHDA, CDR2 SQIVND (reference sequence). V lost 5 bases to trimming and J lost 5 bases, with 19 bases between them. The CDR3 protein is CASSLREGTSYQPQHF. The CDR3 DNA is TGTGCCAGTAGTCTCCGGGAAGGCACAAGCTATCAGCCCCAGCATTTT.

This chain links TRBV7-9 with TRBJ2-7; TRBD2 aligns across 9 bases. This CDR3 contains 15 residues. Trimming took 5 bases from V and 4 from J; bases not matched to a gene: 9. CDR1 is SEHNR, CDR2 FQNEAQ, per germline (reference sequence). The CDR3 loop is CASSPGVAGEYEQYF. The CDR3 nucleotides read TGTGCCAGCAGCCCGGGGGTAGCGGGAGAGTACGAGCAGTACTTC.

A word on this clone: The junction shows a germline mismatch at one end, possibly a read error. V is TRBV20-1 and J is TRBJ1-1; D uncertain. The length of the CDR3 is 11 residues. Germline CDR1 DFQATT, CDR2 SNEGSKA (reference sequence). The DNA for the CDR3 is TGTAAAGCCCCCGGAGGCGCTGAAGCTTTCTTT. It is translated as CKAPGGAEAFF.

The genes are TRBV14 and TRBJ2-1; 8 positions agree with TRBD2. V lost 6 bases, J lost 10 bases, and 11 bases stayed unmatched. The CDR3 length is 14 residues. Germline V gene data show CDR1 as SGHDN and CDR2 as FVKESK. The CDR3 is CASSPLWREEEQFF. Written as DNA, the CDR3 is TGTGCCAGCAGTCCTTTGTGGCGGGAGGAAGAGCAGTTCTTC.

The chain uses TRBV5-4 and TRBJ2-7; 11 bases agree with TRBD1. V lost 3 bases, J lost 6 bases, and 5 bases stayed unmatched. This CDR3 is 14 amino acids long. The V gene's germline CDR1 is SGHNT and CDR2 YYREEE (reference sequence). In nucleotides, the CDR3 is TGTGCCAGCAGCTGGGGACAGGGGGTAGGCGAGCAGTACTTC. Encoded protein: CASSWGQGVGEQYF.

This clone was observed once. CDR3 loop: CASSLGTAGPVEAFF. The CDR3 coding sequence is TGTGCCAGCAGCTTAGGGACAGCGGGCCCCGTTGAAGCTTTCTTT. V gene TRBV13 combines with J gene TRBJ1-1; perhaps TRBD1 as D (5 bases). CDR1 PRHDT and CDR2 FYEKMQ come from the germline V gene (reference sequence). V lost 0 bases and J lost 7, with 15 bases in between. The CDR3 extends over 15 amino acids.

This chain's CDR3 is CSGSEGAHEQYF. CDR3 sequence (DNA): TGCAGCGGTTCCGAGGGGGCCCACGAGCAGTACTTC. This chain connects TRBV29-1 to TRBJ2-7; 7 bases match TRBD1. The CDR3 runs to 12 residues. Germline CDR1 is SQVTM and CDR2 is ANQGSEA. V was clipped by 7 bases and J by 5 bases; unmatched bases: 8.

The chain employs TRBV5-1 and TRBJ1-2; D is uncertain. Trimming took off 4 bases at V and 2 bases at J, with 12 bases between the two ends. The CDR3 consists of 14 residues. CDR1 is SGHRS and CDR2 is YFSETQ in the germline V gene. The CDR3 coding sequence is TGCGCCAGCAGCCTTATGGCGGGGAACTATGGCTACACCTTC. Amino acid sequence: CASSLMAGNYGYTF.

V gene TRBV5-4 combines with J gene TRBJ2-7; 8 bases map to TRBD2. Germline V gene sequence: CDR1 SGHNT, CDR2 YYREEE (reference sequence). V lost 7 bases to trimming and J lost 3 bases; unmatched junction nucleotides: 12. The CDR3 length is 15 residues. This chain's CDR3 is CASRAAGGRIYEQYF. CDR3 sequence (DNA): TGTGCCAGCCGAGCGGCGGGCGGGAGGATCTACGAGCAGTACTTC.

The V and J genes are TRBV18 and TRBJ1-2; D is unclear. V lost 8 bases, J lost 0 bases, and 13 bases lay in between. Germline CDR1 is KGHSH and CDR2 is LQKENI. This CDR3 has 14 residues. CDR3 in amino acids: CASRGSEANYGYTF. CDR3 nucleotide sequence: TGTGCCAGCCGCGGCTCGGAAGCTAACTATGGCTACACCTTC.

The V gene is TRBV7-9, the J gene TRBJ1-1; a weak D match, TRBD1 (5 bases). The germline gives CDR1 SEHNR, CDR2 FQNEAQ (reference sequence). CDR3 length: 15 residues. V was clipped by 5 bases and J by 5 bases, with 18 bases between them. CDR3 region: CASSPMGQGRTEAFF. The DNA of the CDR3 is TGTGCCAGCAGCCCAATGGGGCAGGGTCGGACTGAAGCTTTCTTT. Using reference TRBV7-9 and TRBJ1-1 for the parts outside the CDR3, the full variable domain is DTGVSQNPRHKITKRGQNVTFRCDPISEHNRLYWYRQTLGQGPEFLTYFQNEAQLEKSRLLSDRFSAERPKGSFSTLEIQRTEQGDSAMYLCASSPMGQGRTEAFFGQGTRLTVV.

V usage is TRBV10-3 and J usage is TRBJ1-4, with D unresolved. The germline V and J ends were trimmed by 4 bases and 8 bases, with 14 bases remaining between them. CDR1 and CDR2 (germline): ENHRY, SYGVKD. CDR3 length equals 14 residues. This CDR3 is CAISGDRSREKLFF. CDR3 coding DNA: TGTGCCATCAGTGGAGACCGTAGCCGGGAAAAACTGTTTTTT.

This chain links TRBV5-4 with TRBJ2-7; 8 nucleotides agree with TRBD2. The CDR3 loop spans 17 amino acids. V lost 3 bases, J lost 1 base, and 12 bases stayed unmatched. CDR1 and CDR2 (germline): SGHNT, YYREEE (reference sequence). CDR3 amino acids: CASSWSSSGHASYEQYF. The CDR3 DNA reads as TGTGCCAGCAGCTGGTCGTCTAGCGGGCACGCTTCCTACGAGCAGTACTTC. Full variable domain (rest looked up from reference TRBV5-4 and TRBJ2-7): ETGVTQSPTHLIKTRGQQVTLRCSSQSGHNTVSWYQQALGQGPQFIFQYYREEENGRGNFPPRFSGLQFPNYSSELNVNALELDDSALYLCASSWSSSGHASYEQYFGPGTRLTVT.

This chain's CDR3 is CASSIKLAAYNEQFF. The CDR3, as DNA: TGTGCCAGTAGTATAAAGCTAGCGGCCTACAATGAGCAGTTCTTC. The chain carries TRBV19 and TRBJ2-1; 7 bases match TRBD2. The length of the CDR3 is 15 residues. The germline CDR1 and CDR2 sequences are LNHDA and SQIVND (reference sequence). Trimming cost V 2 bases and J 2 bases; bases outside gene matches: 3.

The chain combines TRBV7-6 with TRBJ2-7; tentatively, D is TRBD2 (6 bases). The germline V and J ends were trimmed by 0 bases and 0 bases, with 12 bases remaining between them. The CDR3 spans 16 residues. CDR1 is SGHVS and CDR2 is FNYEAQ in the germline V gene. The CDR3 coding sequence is TGTGCCAGCAGCTTAGCGCGGGACGGACTCTCCTACGAGCAGTACTTC. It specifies CASSLARDGLSYEQYF.

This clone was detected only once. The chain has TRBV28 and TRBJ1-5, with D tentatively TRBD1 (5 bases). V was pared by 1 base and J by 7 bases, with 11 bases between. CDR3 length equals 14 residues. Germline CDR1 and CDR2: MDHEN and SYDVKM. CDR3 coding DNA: TGTGCCAGCAGTTTATCGGCAGGGCCCCAGCCCCAGCATTTT. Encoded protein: CASSLSAGPQPQHF.

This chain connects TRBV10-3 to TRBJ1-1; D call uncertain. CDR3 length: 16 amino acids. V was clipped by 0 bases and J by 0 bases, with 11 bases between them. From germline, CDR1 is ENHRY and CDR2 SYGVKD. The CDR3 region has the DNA TGTGCCATCAGTGAGTCGAACCGGGGAGTGAACACTGAAGCTTTCTTT. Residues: CAISESNRGVNTEAFF.

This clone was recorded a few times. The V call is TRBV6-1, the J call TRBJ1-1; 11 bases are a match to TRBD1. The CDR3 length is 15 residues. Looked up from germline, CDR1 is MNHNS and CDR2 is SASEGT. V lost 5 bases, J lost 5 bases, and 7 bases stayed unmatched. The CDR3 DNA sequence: TGTGCCAGCAGTCGGGACAGGGGGGTTAGGACTGAAGCTTTCTTT. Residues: CASSRDRGVRTEAFF.